The clone carrying this TCR beta chain has more than one count but fewer than ten. A TCRbeta library incorporating unique molecular identifiers was prepared. TCRdb reprocessed the PCR reads with MiXCR, giving one entry per CDR3 protein. The sample has about 610,000 distinct CDR3 sequences, 10% to 13% seen once. The data stem from a study of T-cell reconstitution after alpha-beta-depleted transplantation in children. CDR3 length: 17 residues. V was clipped by 0 bases and J by 4 bases; unmatched bases: 10. Germline CDR1 and CDR2: SGHKS and YYEKEE (reference sequence). The V gene is TRBV5-5, the J gene TRBJ1-2, with 9 positions matching TRBD1. This receptor was taken from a human donor who donated a stem cell graft to a child with acute myeloid leukemia. Sample: PBMCs from the stem cell graft donor, taken from the stem cell graft. For the CDR3, the DNA is TGTGCCAGCAGCTTGGATACCGGGACAGGGAACATCTATGGCTACACCTTC. As protein: CASSLDTGTGNIYGYTF.